The rows below give T cell receptor beta chains drawn from one sample of a study of cytomegalovirus exposure and HLA in healthy donors. Sequenced by immunoSEQ multiplex PCR; TCRdb stores in-frame clones only, minus some. The sample has about 250,000 clones; roughly 87% are singletons. Sequencing used PBMCs. These receptors were obtained from a man aged 18 to 30 in good health and CMV-seropositive. The CDR3 runs from the conserved cysteine through the conserved F or W. A D gene is named only where the DNA matches it firmly. Clone size is shown for a subset of rows, as once, few, many or a class of expanded clone.

j_call	v_call	clone_size	d_call	cdr3_aa	cdr3_nt
TRBJ1-4	TRBV5-6	NA	TRBD1	CASSLQGVDEKLFF	TGTGCCAGCAGCCTACAGGGGGTAGATGAAAAACTGTTTTTT
TRBJ2-7	TRBV4-1	NA	TRBD1	CASSLTAPGTGSYEQYF	TGCGCCAGCAGCCTCACGGCTCCCGGGACAGGATCTTACGAGCAGTACTTC
TRBJ1-5	TRBV19	NA	NA	CASSIGSGNQPQHF	TGTGCCAGTAGTATCGGGAGTGGCAATCAGCCCCAGCATTTT
TRBJ2-3	TRBV30	NA	TRBD2	CAWSVGLASPDTQYF	TGTGCCTGGAGTGTCGGACTAGCATCCCCGGATACGCAGTATTTT
TRBJ2-5	TRBV5-1	NA	NA	CASSLQGSGLQETQYF	TGCGCCAGCAGCTTGCAAGGATCGGGACTCCAAGAGACCCAGTACTTC
TRBJ2-2	TRBV6-1	NA	NA	CASSDSSRVLSGGELFF	TGTGCCAGCAGTGATTCTTCTAGGGTCCTAAGTGGCGGGGAGCTGTTTTTT
TRBJ2-7	TRBV5-4	NA	TRBD1	CASSPGTGAQGEQYF	TGTGCCAGCAGCCCCGGGACAGGGGCGCAGGGCGAGCAGTACTTC
TRBJ2-7	TRBV7-9	NA	NA	CASSLEGREQYF	TGTGCCAGCAGCTTAGAGGGCAGGGAGCAGTACTTC
TRBJ1-5	TRBV7-6	NA	NA	CASSLGGAKPQHF	TGTGCCAGCAGCTTAGGGGGGGCCAAGCCCCAGCATTTT
TRBJ1-1	TRBV2	NA	TRBD1	CASSRQGMRGTEAFF	TGTGCCAGCAGTCGACAGGGGATGAGGGGCACTGAAGCTTTCTTT
TRBJ1-2	TRBV5-1	NA	NA	CASSLAASNSHYGYTF	TGCGCCAGCAGCTTGGCCGCGTCGAACTCTCACTATGGCTACACCTTC
TRBJ1-2	TRBV18	once	NA	CASSPYVIRDGYTF	TGTGCCAGCTCACCATATGTGATTAGGGATGGCTACACCTTC
TRBJ2-5	TRBV6-5	NA	NA	CASSEGAGRETQYF	TGTGCCAGCAGTGAAGGGGCGGGACGGGAGACCCAGTACTTC
TRBJ1-5	TRBV4-3	NA	NA	CASSSHPGNNQPQHF	TGCGCCAGCAGCTCACACCCAGGCAACAATCAGCCCCAGCATTTT
TRBJ2-5	TRBV6-1	once	TRBD1	CASSGDYRGETQYF	TGTGCCAGCAGTGGCGATTACAGGGGTGAGACCCAGTACTTC